This TCR beta chain came from a study of T-cell memory formation after mild COVID-19. Overall study: In these data, TCR clusters were largely donor specific.

MiXCR, run by TCRdb on the 5' RACE reads, gives a single entry per CDR3 protein. The sample contains roughly 620,000 distinct CDR3 sequences, more than 15% of which appear only once. The sequencing input was PBMCs or a T cell subset sorted from them (not recorded which). This TCR derives from an adult woman who had mild COVID-19 (a few samples of this study predate the infection). Cell type and time point are not known.

The CDR3 DNA reads as TGCGCCAGCAGTCAATTCCAGGGACAGGGCTACGAGCAGTACTTC. Its translation is CASSQFQGQGYEQYF. The genes are TRBV23-1 and TRBJ2-7; TRBD1 matches at 9 bases. TRBV23-1 is assigned to the ORF class and has an uncertain function. Trimming removed 1 base from V and 3 bases from J; junction bases left unmatched: 4. CDR3 length: 15 amino acids.